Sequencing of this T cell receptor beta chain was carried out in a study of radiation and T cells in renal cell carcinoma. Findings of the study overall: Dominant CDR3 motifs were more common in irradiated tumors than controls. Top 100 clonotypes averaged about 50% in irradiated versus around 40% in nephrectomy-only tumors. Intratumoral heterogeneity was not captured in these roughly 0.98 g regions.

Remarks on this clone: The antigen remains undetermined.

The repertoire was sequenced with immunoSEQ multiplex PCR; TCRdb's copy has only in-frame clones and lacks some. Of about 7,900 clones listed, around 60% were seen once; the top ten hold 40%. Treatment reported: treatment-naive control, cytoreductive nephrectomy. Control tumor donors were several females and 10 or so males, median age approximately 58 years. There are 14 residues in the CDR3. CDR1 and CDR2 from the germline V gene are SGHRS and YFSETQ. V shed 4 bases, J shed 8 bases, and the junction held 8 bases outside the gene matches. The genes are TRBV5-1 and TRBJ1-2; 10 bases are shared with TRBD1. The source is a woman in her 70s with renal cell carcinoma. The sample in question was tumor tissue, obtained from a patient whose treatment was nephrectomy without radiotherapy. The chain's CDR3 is CASSPGGTGAGYTF. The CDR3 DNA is TGCGCCAGCAGCCCGGGAGGGACAGGGGCCGGCTACACCTTC. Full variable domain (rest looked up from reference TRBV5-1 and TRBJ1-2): KAGVTQTPRYLIKTRGQQVTLSCSPISGHRSVSWYQQTPGQGLQFLFEYFSETQRNKGNFPGRFSGRQFSNSRSEMNVSTLELGDSALYLCASSPGGTGAGYTFGSGTRLTVV.